This T cell receptor beta chain was sequenced in a study of CD8 T cells in Susac syndrome. Study information: When their blood was taken, the Susac syndrome patients had either not yet had any therapy, were taking corticosteroids, or were taking intravenous immunoglobulin alone.

Trimming pared 5 bases from V and 0 bases from J, leaving 17 bases between. The CDR3 extends over 16 amino acids. The germline V gene encodes CDR1 MDHEN and CDR2 SYDVKM. Reverse transcription of roughly 0.5 to 1 ug RNA was performed with random hexamers. One entry per CDR3 protein results from TCRdb running MiXCR on the immunoSEQ multiplex PCR reads. This sample yields about 130,000 distinct CDR3 sequences, of which around 94% are seen a single time; 0.21% belongs to the top ten. The gene calls are TRBV28 and TRBJ2-7; D remains ambiguous. Material: CD8+ T cells from PBMCs. This TCR was sampled from a human donor with Susac syndrome. In nucleotides, the CDR3 is TGTGCCAGCAGTACCAATTGGGAACGCAGCTCCTACGAGCAGTACTTC. Translating gives CASSTNWERSSYEQYF.